The clone carrying this T cell receptor beta chain was counted only a few times. Here immunoSEQ multiplex PCR was the method, and the copy in TCRdb shows in-frame clones only, minus some. The table records roughly 550,000 clones, approximately 80% of them present only once. The data derive from a study of shared T cell receptors in the human thymus. The V gene's germline CDR1 is MDHEN and CDR2 SYDVKM. The CDR3 is 15 amino acids. V was trimmed by 2 bases and J by 1 base, leaving 12 bases between them. These same data were also listed under a study on human thymus T cells. That work states: Serving as donors were healthy Finnish infants, each of whom was having open corrective surgery for congenital heart defects. In corrective heart surgery, resections were taken, and these provided the thymus tissue. Related research has reported that thymic repertoires overlap highly among unrelated individuals.

The sequence derives from a boy under three years old with a congenital heart defect. Sample: thymocytes. This chain joins TRBV28 and TRBJ2-7; no clear D gene. The CDR3 here is CASSLRQTGSYEQYF. In nucleotides, the CDR3 is TGTGCCAGCAGTTTACGGCAGACCGGGTCCTACGAGCAGTACTTC.